This T cell receptor beta chain was recorded in a study of blood T cells in healthy people across ages. Regarding the study as a whole: Versus aged donors, long-lived donors had higher diversity and more naive CD4+ cells. CMV status of donors was not determined, possibly confounding expanded clonotype changes.

The CDR3 spans 16 residues. V lost 2 bases and J 8 bases, leaving 19 bases between the germline ends. Germline assignment: CDR1 SGHNT and CDR2 YYREEE (reference sequence). Donors each provided ten milliliters of peripheral blood. A second PCR, run for about 7 to 11 cycles, used a sample-barcoded 5' primer plus a J-beta primer mix. Each cDNA molecule was tagged by a template-switch adaptor with 12 random nucleotides. TCRdb itself ran the 5' RACE reads through MiXCR, one entry per CDR3 protein. Among about 1.6 million distinct CDR3 sequences listed, roughly 30% were seen once. On this clonotype itself: The antigen is not known.

Sequenced input: blood. V and J are TRBV5-4 and TRBJ1-4; the D is unclear. This sequence originates from a woman aged 25 to 39 in good health. The CDR3 region is CASSLRTRGVEEKLFF. Written as DNA, the CDR3 is TGTGCCAGCAGCTTACGGACCCGTGGTGTCGAGGAAAAACTGTTTTTT. Full variable domain (missing parts from reference TRBV5-4 and TRBJ1-4): ETGVTQSPTHLIKTRGQQVTLRCSSQSGHNTVSWYQQALGQGPQFIFQYYREEENGRGNFPPRFSGLQFPNYSSELNVNALELDDSALYLCASSLRTRGVEEKLFFGSGTQLSVL.